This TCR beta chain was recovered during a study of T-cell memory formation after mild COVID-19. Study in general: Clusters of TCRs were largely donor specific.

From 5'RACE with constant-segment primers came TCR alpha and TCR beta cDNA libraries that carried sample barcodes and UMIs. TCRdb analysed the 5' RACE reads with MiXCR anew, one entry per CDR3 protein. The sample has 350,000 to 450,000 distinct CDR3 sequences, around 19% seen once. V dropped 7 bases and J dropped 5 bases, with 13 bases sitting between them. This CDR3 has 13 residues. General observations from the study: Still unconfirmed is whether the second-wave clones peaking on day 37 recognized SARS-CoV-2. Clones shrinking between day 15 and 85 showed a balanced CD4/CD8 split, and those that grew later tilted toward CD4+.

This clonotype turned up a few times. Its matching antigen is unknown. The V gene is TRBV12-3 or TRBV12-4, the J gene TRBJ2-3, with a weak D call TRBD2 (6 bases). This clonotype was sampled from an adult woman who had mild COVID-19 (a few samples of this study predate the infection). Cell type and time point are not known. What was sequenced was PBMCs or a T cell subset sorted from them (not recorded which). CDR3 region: CASIRDLGDTQYF. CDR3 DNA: TGTGCCAGCATCCGGGACTTGGGAGATACGCAGTATTTT.